The next 28 T cell receptor beta chains were all read from a single sample in a study of T cells after yellow fever vaccination. MiXCR was run by TCRdb on the 5' RACE reads, yielding one entry per CDR3 protein. The sample includes some 560,000 distinct CDR3 sequences, approximately 16% of them seen just once. The material was PBMCs, obtained 4 to 6 days after the first yellow fever vaccination. Receptors originate from a man in his late teens or twenties who received the YFV17D yellow fever vaccine.

This clonotype was observed a few times. The chain joins TRBV12-3 or TRBV12-4 to TRBJ1-1, with D possibly being TRBD1 (5 bases). This CDR3 contains 14 residues. Between the trimmed V and J ends, which lost 6 bases and 4 bases, there was a span of 15 bases. This CDR3 is CASRAGGRGTEAFF. As DNA, the CDR3 is TGTGCCAGCAGAGCGGGGGGGAGGGGCACTGAAGCTTTCTTT.

This chain joins TRBV4-1 and TRBJ1-1; D uncertain. The CDR3 totals 15 residues. Germline loops: CDR1 MGHRA, CDR2 YSYEKL. Trimming took off 2 bases at V and 4 bases at J, with 14 bases between the two ends. The CDR3 is CASSQRIGGITEAFF. In DNA form, the CDR3 reads TGCGCCAGCAGCCAACGAATCGGCGGGATCACTGAAGCTTTCTTT.

Details on this clonotype: The junction shows a germline mismatch at one end, possibly a read error. The rearrangement joins TRBV20-1 to TRBJ1-2; tentative D call: TRBD1 (5 bases). This CDR3 is 16 amino acids long. Germline-derived CDR1 and CDR2 are DFQATT and SNEGSKA (reference sequence). The CDR3 sequence: CSASLAGSASNYGFTF. As DNA, the CDR3 is TGCAGTGCTAGCTTGGCAGGGAGCGCGTCGAACTATGGCTTCACCTTC.

The chain is built from TRBV10-3 and TRBJ2-4; D possibly corresponds to TRBD1 (5 bases). CDR3 size: 17 residues. Trimming pared 3 bases from V and 7 bases from J, leaving 22 bases between. CDR1 is ENHRY, CDR2 SYGVKD, per germline. Here the CDR3 reads CAISDNQPQAIGNIQYF. CDR3 DNA sequence: TGTGCCATCAGTGATAACCAACCACAGGCGATTGGGAACATTCAGTACTTC.

This clonotype was counted only a few times. The chain combines TRBV4-3 with TRBJ2-5; D uncertain. CDR1 is LGHNA, CDR2 YSLEER, per germline. The CDR3 spans 14 residues. V lost 1 base and J 5 bases, leaving 11 bases between the germline ends. The CDR3 DNA follows: TGCGCCAGCAGCCAAGGTTTAATCTCCGAGACCCAGTACTTC. Translation: CASSQGLISETQYF.

This clonotype was picked up a small number of times. The chain is built from TRBV28 and TRBJ2-5; D is perhaps TRBD2 (8 bases). V lost 6 bases to trimming and J lost 4 bases, with 24 bases between them. The CDR3 spans 17 residues. Germline CDR1 reads MDHEN; CDR2 reads SYDVKM. CDR3 coding DNA: TGTGCCAGCAGCCCAGGGGGGACTAGGGCTAACTTAGAGACCCAGTACTTC. The encoded protein is CASSPGGTRANLETQYF.

This clonotype was counted at least ten times. The chain is built from TRBV6-2 or TRBV6-3 and TRBJ2-1; D remains ambiguous. Per the germline V gene, CDR1 is MNHEY and CDR2 is SVGEGT. The CDR3 is made up of 12 amino acids. V was clipped by 2 bases and J by 5 bases, with 4 bases between them. In DNA form, the CDR3 reads TGTGCCAGCAGTTACGCCCACAATGAGCAGTTCTTC. This translates into CASSYAHNEQFF.

This clonotype has at least ten counts. This chain joins TRBV25-1 and TRBJ2-1, with 12 bases aligning to TRBD2. The germline CDR1 and CDR2 sequences are MGHDK and SYGVNS. The CDR3 is 14 residues long. Trimming took 5 bases from V and 9 from J; bases not matched to a gene: 5. CDR3 coding DNA: TGTGCCAGCAGTCTAGCGGGGGGGCGGGGTGAGCAGTTCTTC. This translates into CASSLAGGRGEQFF.

The rearrangement uses TRBV4-2 and TRBJ1-4; 7 bases map to TRBD1. After removal of 0 bases from V and 2 bases from J, the junction contained 6 bases not matched to a gene. Germline lookup yields CDR1 LGHNA and CDR2 YNFKEQ. The CDR3 totals 17 residues. CDR3 protein: CASSQESATGTNEKLFF. CDR3 nucleotide sequence: TGTGCCAGCAGCCAAGAATCGGCGACAGGGACTAATGAAAAACTGTTTTTT.

The gene calls are TRBV5-4 and TRBJ2-7; D gene unclear. This CDR3 is built from 14 residues. CDR1 and CDR2 (germline): SGHNT, YYREEE (reference sequence). Trimming pared 4 bases from V and 0 bases from J, leaving 11 bases between. CDR3 amino acids: CASSPRDGSYEQYV. The DNA for the CDR3 is TGTGCCAGCAGCCCCCGTGACGGCTCCTACGAGCAGTACGTC.

This clonotype was detected only a few times. The chain is built from TRBV12-3 or TRBV12-4 and TRBJ2-2; 8 bases are a match to TRBD2. Trimming took 4 bases from V and 9 from J; bases not matched to a gene: 4. The CDR3 runs to 13 residues. The CDR3 sequence: CASSSGGAWELFF. The CDR3 region has the DNA TGTGCCAGCAGTTCCGGGGGGGCCTGGGAGCTGTTTTTT.

The sample holds a few counts of this clonotype. The chain combines TRBV5-1 with TRBJ1-4; 7 bases agree with TRBD1. The CDR3 contains 17 residues. J was trimmed by 1 base and V by 4 bases; bases with no gene match: 10. Germline loops: CDR1 SGHRS, CDR2 YFSETQ. The CDR3 here is CASSTSGGVVTNEKLFF. In DNA, the CDR3 is TGCGCCAGCAGCACTTCAGGGGGGGTTGTAACTAATGAAAAACTGTTTTTT.

The chain couples TRBV5-1 to TRBJ2-7; D might be TRBD1 (6 bases). This CDR3 has 14 residues. Germline V gives CDR1 SGHRS, CDR2 YFSETQ. With 4 bases removed from V and 2 bases from J, the gap between germline ends came to 13 bases. The CDR3 DNA sequence: TGCGCCAGCAGCGCCCGGACAGACACCTACGAGCAGTACTTC. Amino acid sequence: CASSARTDTYEQYF.

CDR3 residues: CASSVPGNNEQFF. The DNA of the CDR3 is TGTGCCAGCAGCGTCCCTGGGAACAATGAGCAGTTCTTC. The chain recombines TRBV7-2 with TRBJ2-1; no clear D. V lost 5 bases and J lost 5, with 10 bases in between. CDR1 is SGHTA, CDR2 FQGNSA, per germline. This CDR3 has 13 residues.

The rearrangement links TRBV4-3 to TRBJ2-7; 12 bases match TRBD1. This CDR3 is 18 amino acids long. Looked up from germline, CDR1 is LGHNA and CDR2 is YSLEER. The V and J ends lost 5 bases and 5 bases, in that order; junction bases with no gene match: 16. CDR3 loop: CASSKALFPGQGANEQYF. CDR3 DNA sequence: TGCGCCAGCAGCAAAGCTCTATTTCCGGGACAGGGGGCAAACGAGCAGTACTTC.

This clonotype was found a few times. The chain is built from TRBV27 and TRBJ2-3; tentative D call: TRBD1 (6 bases). Between the trimmed V and J ends, which lost 9 bases and 2 bases, there was a span of 15 bases. Germline lookup yields CDR1 MNHEY and CDR2 SMNVEV (reference sequence). This CDR3 region has 14 residues. The DNA for the CDR3 is TGTGCCAGTAAAAACAGGGTCGACACAGATACGCAGTATTTT. Residues: CASKNRVDTDTQYF.

The rearrangement links TRBV18 to TRBJ2-3; D is unclear. Germline V gene lookup returns CDR1 KGHSH and CDR2 LQKENI. The CDR3 extends over 16 amino acids. The V gene lost 4 bases and the J gene lost 2 bases, with 16 bases spanning the gap. This chain's CDR3 is CASSLRASSLTDTQYF. Written as DNA, the CDR3 is TGTGCCAGCTCACTAAGAGCATCGTCCCTCACAGATACGCAGTATTTT.

This clonotype occurred a few times. This chain connects TRBV30 to TRBJ1-2, with a weak D call TRBD1 (5 bases). This CDR3 region has 15 residues. Germline CDR1 is GTSNPN and CDR2 is SVGIG (reference sequence). Trimming took off 0 bases at V and 1 base at J, with 12 bases between the two ends. CDR3 nucleotide sequence: TGTGCCTGGAGTGTACGACTTCAGGGTAACTATGGCTACACCTTC. Protein: CAWSVRLQGNYGYTF.

This clonotype was counted between two and nine times. The chain carries TRBV18 and TRBJ2-7; D gene unclear. Germline CDR1 and CDR2: KGHSH and LQKENI. The CDR3 is 13 amino acids. V lost 0 bases, J lost 2 bases, and 5 bases lay in between. CDR3 nucleotides: TGTGCCAGCTCACCACCGACCGCCTACGAGCAGTACTTC. This sequence encodes CASSPPTAYEQYF. Full variable domain (remainder filled in from reference TRBV18 and TRBJ2-7): NAGVMQNPRHLVRRRGQEARLRCSPMKGHSHVYWYRQLPEEGLKFMVYLQKENIIDESGMPKERFSAEFPKEGPSILRIQQVVRGDSAAYFCASSPPTAYEQYFGPGTRLTVT.

The chain links TRBV6-5 to TRBJ2-1; perhaps D is TRBD1 or TRBD2 (6 bases each). Germline assignment: CDR1 MNHEY and CDR2 SVGAGI. This CDR3 contains 11 residues. V was cut by 5 bases and J by 12 bases, with 11 bases left in between. This chain's CDR3 is CASSEGGGQFF. CDR3 nucleotides: TGTGCCAGCAGTGAGGGGGGAGGGCAGTTCTTC.

The gene calls are TRBV19 and TRBJ1-3; a possible D gene is TRBD1 (5 bases). The CDR3 is 14 residues long. CDR1 and CDR2 (germline): LNHDA, SQIVND (reference sequence). The V end lost 10 bases, the J end lost 4 bases, and 17 bases lay between the germline ends. The CDR3 sequence is CATTSWGSGNTIYF. The DNA for the CDR3 is TGTGCCACCACTAGCTGGGGGTCAGGAAACACCATATATTTT.

The V call is TRBV4-2, the J call TRBJ2-1, with D perhaps matching TRBD1 (6 bases). CDR3 length: 12 amino acids. V lost 7 bases to trimming and J lost 10 bases, with 14 bases between them. Germline V gene data show CDR1 as LGHNA and CDR2 as YNFKEQ. CDR3 protein: CASTQGNGEQFF. The CDR3 DNA follows: TGTGCCAGCACCCAGGGGAATGGCGAGCAGTTCTTC.

The chain employs TRBV7-3 and TRBJ2-3, with a tentative D call TRBD1 (5 bases). The CDR3 is 13 residues long. Trimming stripped 4 bases from V and 4 bases from J, with 9 bases between. Germline V gene data show CDR1 as SGHTA and CDR2 as FQGTGA. The DNA for the CDR3 is TGTGCCAGCAGCTCAGGGTGGGCAGATACGCAGTATTTT. Amino acid sequence: CASSSGWADTQYF.

This clonotype has a count of ten or more. The rearrangement joins TRBV5-6 to TRBJ2-7; D call uncertain. V lost 2 bases, J lost 6 bases, and 12 bases lay in between. CDR1 and CDR2 (germline): SGHDT, YYEEEE. This CDR3 comprises 13 residues. CDR3 sequence (DNA): TGTGCCAGCAGCTTCCGGACCCCAGGCGAGCAGTACGTC. It encodes CASSFRTPGEQYV.

The chain couples TRBV7-2 to TRBJ2-1; 8 nucleotides match TRBD2. Trimming at V came to 6 bases and at J to 7 bases, leaving 8 bases not matched to a gene. The CDR3 is 14 residues long. CDR1 and CDR2 (germline): SGHTA, FQGNSA. The CDR3 DNA reads as TGTGCCAGCAGAACGGGGGGGGCGAGGAATGAGCAGTTCTTC. Translation gives CASRTGGARNEQFF.

This clonotype was observed a handful of times. This chain links TRBV6-1 with TRBJ1-1; no clear D. The CDR3 runs 13 residues. Germline values: CDR1 MNHNS, CDR2 SASEGT. Deletions cut 6 bases from V and 4 bases from J, with 12 bases between. The CDR3 loop reads CASRREASTEAFF. The CDR3 DNA follows: TGTGCCAGCAGACGGGAAGCGTCCACTGAAGCTTTCTTT.

V and J are TRBV20-1 and TRBJ2-7; 9 bases are shared with TRBD1. The CDR3 length is 13 residues. The J segment lost 4 bases and the V segment lost 6 bases, leaving 7 bases of the junction unmatched. Germline-derived CDR1 and CDR2 are DFQATT and SNEGSKA (reference sequence). The chain's CDR3 is CSATRDRAYEQYF. In nucleotides, the CDR3 is TGCAGTGCCACCAGGGACAGGGCGTACGAGCAGTACTTC.

The sample holds one count of this clonotype. The V call is TRBV6-2 or TRBV6-3, the J call TRBJ2-1, with 8 bases that match TRBD2. CDR3 length equals 17 residues. Per the germline V gene, CDR1 is MNHEY and CDR2 is SVGEGT. V was clipped by 2 bases and J by 0 bases; unmatched bases: 6. CDR3 in amino acids: CASSYPSGGSSYNEQFF. CDR3 DNA sequence: TGTGCCAGCAGTTACCCCAGCGGGGGAAGCTCCTACAATGAGCAGTTCTTC.